The 32 T cell receptor beta chains reported below all come from one sample, sequenced in a study of blood T cell repertoires in COVID-19. The data were produced by immunoSEQ multiplex PCR, yet TCRdb's version contains in-frame clones alone and is incomplete. The sample consists of some 350,000 clones, about 90% of them appearing once. Sample: peripheral blood. These TCRs come from a young woman who had recovered from COVID-19.

The genes are TRBV9 and TRBJ2-3, with 9 positions matching TRBD2. The CDR3 is made up of 14 amino acids. Germline V gives CDR1 SGDLS, CDR2 YYNGEE. V lost 4 bases, J lost 4 bases, and 4 bases stayed unmatched. CDR3 sequence: CASSPRTSADTQYF. The CDR3 coding sequence is TGTGCCAGCAGCCCCCGGACTAGCGCAGATACGCAGTATTTT.

The J gene is TRBJ1-1, the V gene TRBV29-1; TRBD1 is a possible D gene (5 bases). This CDR3 has 14 residues. Between the trimmed V and J ends, which lost 5 bases and 0 bases, there was a span of 13 bases. The germline gives CDR1 SQVTM, CDR2 ANQGSEA. The CDR3 DNA sequence: TGCAGCGTTCAACCCGCGGGGCTGAACACTGAAGCTTTCTTT. Protein sequence: CSVQPAGLNTEAFF. Looking up the rest from reference TRBV29-1 and TRBJ1-1 gives the full variable domain: SAVISQKPSRDICQRGTSLTIQCQVDSQVTMMFWYRQQPGQSLTLIATANQGSEATYESGFVIDKFPISRPNLTFSTLTVSNMSPEDSSIYLCSVQPAGLNTEAFFGQGTRLTVV.

The rearrangement links TRBV5-4 to TRBJ2-3, with 7 bases aligning to TRBD2. From germline, CDR1 is SGHNT and CDR2 YYREEE (reference sequence). The V gene end was trimmed by 2 bases and the J gene end by 4 bases; junction bases not matched to a gene: 4. CDR3 length equals 14 residues. Here the CDR3 DNA reads TGTGCCAGCAGCTTAGCGGGAACCCCAGATACGCAGTATTTT. Protein: CASSLAGTPDTQYF.

The chain is built from TRBV4-3 and TRBJ1-2, with 9 bases fitting TRBD1. The ends lost 9 bases at V and 0 bases at J; junction bases unmatched: 20. The CDR3 length is 19 residues. CDR1 is LGHNA and CDR2 is YSLEER in the germline V gene. This chain's CDR3 is CASRRDPTGGSPTNYGYTF. The CDR3 region has the DNA TGCGCCAGTCGAAGAGACCCAACAGGGGGCTCTCCTACTAACTATGGCTACACCTTC.

This clone was detected once. The gene calls are TRBV9 and TRBJ1-1; tentatively, D is TRBD1 (6 bases). The CDR3 totals 14 residues. Per the germline V gene, CDR1 is SGDLS and CDR2 is YYNGEE. Trimming took 0 bases from V and 1 from J, leaving 7 bases between them. CDR3 nucleotide sequence: TGTGCCAGCAGCGTAGTACAGGGGAACACTGAAGCTTTCTTT. This codes for CASSVVQGNTEAFF.

CDR3 residues: CASSSAVVSGLNTEAFF. CDR3 DNA sequence: TGTGCCAGCAGTTCTGCCGTGGTAAGCGGACTGAACACTGAAGCTTTCTTT. This chain connects TRBV6-2 or TRBV6-3 to TRBJ1-1; D not resolved. Germline assignment: CDR1 MNHEY and CDR2 SVGEGT. The CDR3 totals 17 residues. The V end was cut by 4 bases, the J end by 0 bases, with 18 bases between.

This chain joins TRBV5-5 and TRBJ2-2; TRBD1 matches 10 bases. V lost 4 bases and J lost 1; bases outside the gene matches: 13. This CDR3 comprises 19 residues. Germline CDR1 and CDR2: SGHKS and YYEKEE (reference sequence). CDR3 region: CASSRRSDRGLMNTGELFF. The CDR3, as DNA: TGTGCCAGCAGCCGAAGATCCGACAGGGGGCTTATGAACACCGGGGAGCTGTTTTTT.

This clone has just one count. This chain connects TRBV21-1 to TRBJ1-1. TRBV21-1 represents a pseudogene. The CDR3 is made up of 12 amino acids. The CDR3 nucleotides read TGTGCCAGCAGCACGGGGTACACTGAAGCTTTCTTT. Protein sequence: CASSTGYTEAFF.

This chain connects TRBV7-9 to TRBJ1-1; the D gene is possibly TRBD1 (6 bases). This CDR3 region has 14 residues. Trimming pared 5 bases from V and 4 bases from J, leaving 14 bases between. Germline-derived CDR1 and CDR2 are SEHNR and FQNEAQ (reference sequence). CDR3 in amino acids: CASSARGFGTEAFF. The CDR3 DNA reads TGTGCCAGCAGCGCTAGGGGGTTCGGCACTGAAGCTTTCTTT.

This chain uses TRBV2 with TRBJ1-5, with D tentatively TRBD1 (6 bases). CDR1 SNHLY and CDR2 FYNNEI come from the germline V gene. V lost 0 bases and J 3 bases, leaving 15 bases between the germline ends. The CDR3 totals 17 residues. CDR3 residues: CASSEAMGQVLNQPQHF. The CDR3 region has the DNA TGTGCCAGCAGTGAAGCTATGGGACAAGTACTCAATCAGCCCCAGCATTTT.

The chain has TRBV6-5 and TRBJ1-5; D might be TRBD1 (5 bases). This CDR3 contains 13 residues. The V gene lost 8 bases and the J gene lost 0 bases, with 8 bases spanning the gap. The germline gives CDR1 MNHEY, CDR2 SVGAGI. The CDR3 here is CASGGNSNQPQHF. As DNA, the CDR3 is TGTGCCAGCGGGGGGAATAGCAATCAGCCCCAGCATTTT.

The DNA of the CDR3 is TGTGCCAGCATTGGGACAGGGGATTCACCCCTCCACTTT. The encoded protein is CASIGTGDSPLHF. The J gene is TRBJ1-6, the V gene TRBV2; 10 positions match TRBD1. Germline V gene sequence: CDR1 SNHLY, CDR2 FYNNEI. This CDR3 is built from 13 residues. V trimming: 7 bases; J trimming: 8 bases; junction bases outside the gene matches: 2.

The chain recombines TRBV11-2 with TRBJ2-3; 10 bases are shared with TRBD2. The ends lost 1 base at V and 2 bases at J; junction bases unmatched: 6. Germline CDR1 is SGHAT and CDR2 is FQNNGV. The CDR3 covers 17 residues. CDR3 sequence: CASSLGGGTSATDTQYF. The CDR3 DNA sequence: TGTGCCAGCAGCTTAGGAGGGGGGACTAGCGCCACAGATACGCAGTATTTT.

The chain has TRBV19 and TRBJ1-2; 7 bases agree with TRBD1. The V gene end was trimmed by 8 bases and the J gene end by 3 bases; junction bases not matched to a gene: 3. This CDR3 is built from 12 residues. The germline V gene encodes CDR1 LNHDA and CDR2 SQIVND (reference sequence). In DNA, the CDR3 is TGTGCCAGTTACAGGGGAGACTATGGCTACACCTTC. Translation: CASYRGDYGYTF. The complete variable domain, with remaining parts taken from reference TRBV19 and TRBJ1-2, reads DGGITQSPKYLFRKEGQNVTLSCEQNLNHDAMYWYRQDPGQGLRLIYYSQIVNDFQKGDIAEGYSVSREKKESFPLTVTSAQKNPTAFYLCASYRGDYGYTFGSGTRLTVV.

V gene TRBV6-6 combines with J gene TRBJ2-1, with TRBD2 identical over 9 bases. The junction had 3 bases not matched to a gene; V was cut back by 2 bases and J by 7 bases. The CDR3 is made up of 14 amino acids. CDR1 MNHNY and CDR2 SVGAGI come from the germline V gene (reference sequence). CDR3 amino acids: CASSYRLAVNEQFF. The CDR3 nucleotides are TGTGCCAGCAGTTACCGACTAGCGGTAAATGAGCAGTTCTTC.

This chain joins TRBV9 and TRBJ1-2, with TRBD1 matching 7 bases. V dropped 0 bases and J dropped 1; count of bases not matched to a gene: 3. The CDR3 loop spans 15 amino acids. In germline, CDR1 is SGDLS, CDR2 YYNGEE. CDR3 protein: CASSVGTGLNYGYTF. The CDR3 DNA is TGTGCCAGCAGCGTAGGGACAGGTCTTAACTATGGCTACACCTTC.

The chain uses TRBV7-9 and TRBJ1-5, with D possibly TRBD1 on 6 matching bases. Looked up from germline, CDR1 is SEHNR and CDR2 is FQNEAQ (reference sequence). V gave up 5 bases and J gave up 3 bases, with 20 bases separating them. CDR3 length equals 17 residues. CDR3 loop: CASSPSTGLGTNQPQHF. The CDR3 bases are TGTGCCAGCAGCCCGTCGACAGGACTGGGAACCAATCAGCCCCAGCATTTT.

The CDR3: CASSSQRSPYGYTF. In DNA, the CDR3 is TGTGCCAGCAGCTCTCAGCGATCCCCGTATGGCTACACCTTC. The chain links TRBV7-2 to TRBJ1-2; D is ambiguous. V shed 4 bases and J shed 5 bases, with 14 bases lying between them. The V gene's germline CDR1 is SGHTA and CDR2 FQGNSA. CDR3 size: 14 residues.

The chain combines TRBV18 with TRBJ1-4; D is undetermined. The CDR3 extends over 16 amino acids. V was trimmed by 3 bases and J by 8 bases, leaving 19 bases between them. The germline CDR1 and CDR2 sequences are KGHSH and LQKENI. CDR3 nucleotides: TGTGCCAGCTCACCCGGGAGCGGGGTGTCGGGAGAAAAACTGTTTTTT. The encoded protein is CASSPGSGVSGEKLFF.

The rearrangement joins TRBV6-4 to TRBJ2-2; D is unresolved. Germline V gene sequence: CDR1 MRHNA, CDR2 SNTAGT. V was trimmed by 3 bases and J by 1 base, leaving 6 bases between them. This CDR3 comprises 14 residues. CDR3 coding DNA: TGTGCCAGCAGTGAGTCAGTGAACACCGGGGAGCTGTTTTTT. Protein product: CASSESVNTGELFF.

The V gene is TRBV6-6, the J gene TRBJ1-1; 7 bases align to TRBD1. The V segment lost 2 bases and the J segment 1 base; nucleotides outside the gene matches: 1. The length of the CDR3 is 14 residues. Looked up from germline, CDR1 is MNHNY and CDR2 is SVGAGI (reference sequence). CDR3 amino acids: CASSYDRANTEAFF. The CDR3 DNA follows: TGTGCCAGCAGTTACGACAGGGCGAACACTGAAGCTTTCTTT.

The chain employs TRBV19 and TRBJ1-6; TRBD1 aligns across 7 bases. V shed 4 bases, J shed 8 bases, and the junction held 8 bases outside the gene matches. This CDR3 has 15 amino acids. Germline assignment: CDR1 LNHDA and CDR2 SQIVND (reference sequence). Here the CDR3 reads CASSTSTGIDSPLHF. CDR3 DNA: TGTGCCAGTAGTACGTCGACAGGGATTGATTCACCCCTCCACTTT.

V is TRBV7-8 and J is TRBJ1-5; TRBD1 might be the D (5 bases). V gave up 2 bases and J gave up 2 bases, with 13 bases separating them. The CDR3 is 16 residues long. Per germline, CDR1 SGHVS and CDR2 FQNEAQ. The CDR3 sequence is CASSLMVGGGNQPQHF. In DNA form, the CDR3 reads TGTGCCAGCAGCTTAATGGTAGGAGGGGGCAATCAGCCCCAGCATTTT.

V usage is TRBV2 and J usage is TRBJ1-5; no firm D call. The V and J ends lost 6 bases and 5 bases respectively, with 11 bases between them. Germline V gene sequence: CDR1 SNHLY, CDR2 FYNNEI. This CDR3 spans 13 amino acids. This CDR3 reads CASSPGSYQPQHF. The CDR3 nucleotides read TGTGCCAGCAGCCCCGGGTCCTATCAGCCCCAGCATTTT.

The chain carries TRBV7-2 and TRBJ1-2, with 7 bases aligning to TRBD1. Looked up from germline, CDR1 is SGHTA and CDR2 is FQGNSA. The ends lost 3 bases at V and 8 bases at J; junction bases unmatched: 12. The CDR3 totals 15 residues. The chain's CDR3 is CASSLRQGRLEGYTF. The CDR3 DNA reads as TGTGCCAGCAGCTTGCGACAGGGAAGGCTGGAGGGCTACACCTTC.

This sequence joins TRBV7-7 and TRBJ2-2; possible D gene TRBD1, 6 bases. This CDR3 contains 15 residues. Germline CDR1 SSHAT, CDR2 FNYEAQ (reference sequence). Trimming removed 5 bases from V and 5 bases from J, with 15 bases in between. Written as DNA, the CDR3 is TGTGCCAGCAGCCAGACAGGAATTGGGACCGGGGAGCTGTTTTTT. Translated, it gives CASSQTGIGTGELFF.

This clone was recorded only once. The chain joins TRBV28 to TRBJ1-1; 9 bases are a match to TRBD1. The CDR3 runs to 14 residues. Looked up from germline, CDR1 is MDHEN and CDR2 is SYDVKM. V lost 2 bases to trimming and J lost 5 bases; unmatched junction nucleotides: 3. The DNA of the CDR3 is TGTGCCAGCAGTTTAAGGGACAGGGAAACTGAAGCTTTCTTT. Translating gives CASSLRDRETEAFF. Supplemented by reference TRBV28 and TRBJ1-1, the full variable domain reads DVKVTQSSRYLVKRTGEKVFLECVQDMDHENMFWYRQDPGLGLRLIYFSYDVKMKEKGDIPEGYSVSREKKERFSLILESASTNQTSMYLCASSLRDRETEAFFGQGTRLTVV.

The genes are TRBV4-3 and TRBJ1-2, with D perhaps matching TRBD1 (5 bases). Trimming left V 1 base short and J 4 bases short, with 10 bases between. The CDR3 loop spans 14 amino acids. Germline CDR1 LGHNA, CDR2 YSLEER. The CDR3 loop reads CASSQVRQSYGYTF. The CDR3, as DNA: TGCGCCAGCAGCCAAGTGAGACAGTCCTATGGCTACACCTTC.

This sequence joins TRBV4-3 and TRBJ2-3, with TRBD2 matching over 8 bases. The germline V gene has CDR1 LGHNA and CDR2 YSLEER. This CDR3 is built from 15 residues. V lost 0 bases, J lost 6 bases, and 5 bases stayed unmatched. CDR3 sequence reads: CASSQDPGGVDTQYF. The CDR3 DNA reads TGCGCCAGCAGCCAAGATCCCGGGGGGGTCGATACGCAGTATTTT.

The rearrangement joins TRBV5-4 to TRBJ2-3; 11 positions agree with TRBD2. V shed 5 bases, J shed 4 bases, and the junction held 9 bases outside the gene matches. CDR3 size: 16 residues. The V gene's germline CDR1 is SGHNT and CDR2 YYREEE (reference sequence). The DNA for the CDR3 is TGTGCCAGCAGTGGTAGCGGGAGGGCCGTTCCAGATACGCAGTATTTT. It specifies CASSGSGRAVPDTQYF.

The rearrangement links TRBV11-3 to TRBJ2-2, with TRBD2 matching 11 bases. CDR1 and CDR2 from the germline V gene are SGHNT and YENEEA. Trimming removed 4 bases from V and 5 bases from J; junction bases left unmatched: 6. This CDR3 spans 16 amino acids. The CDR3 loop reads CASSYHSGRATGELFF. In DNA, the CDR3 is TGTGCCAGCAGCTACCATAGCGGGAGGGCGACCGGGGAGCTGTTTTTT.

The V and J genes are TRBV27 and TRBJ1-1; D not certain. V lost 2 bases and J lost 0, with 10 bases in between. The CDR3 spans 15 residues. Germline V gives CDR1 MNHEY, CDR2 SMNVEV (reference sequence). This CDR3 reads CASSLGGVMNTEAFF. CDR3 nucleotide sequence: TGTGCCAGCAGTTTAGGCGGGGTAATGAACACTGAAGCTTTCTTT.